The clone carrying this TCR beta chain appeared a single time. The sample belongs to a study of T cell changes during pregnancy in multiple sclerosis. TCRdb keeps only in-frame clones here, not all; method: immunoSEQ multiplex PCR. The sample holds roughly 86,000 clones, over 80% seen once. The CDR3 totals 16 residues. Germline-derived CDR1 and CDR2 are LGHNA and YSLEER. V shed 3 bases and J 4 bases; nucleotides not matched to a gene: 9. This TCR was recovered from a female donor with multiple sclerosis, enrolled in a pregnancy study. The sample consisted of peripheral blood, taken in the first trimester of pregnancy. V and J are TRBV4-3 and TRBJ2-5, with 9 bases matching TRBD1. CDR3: CASSQGDRGRGETQYF. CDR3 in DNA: TGCGCCAGCAGCCAGGGAGACAGGGGGAGGGGAGAGACCCAGTACTTC.